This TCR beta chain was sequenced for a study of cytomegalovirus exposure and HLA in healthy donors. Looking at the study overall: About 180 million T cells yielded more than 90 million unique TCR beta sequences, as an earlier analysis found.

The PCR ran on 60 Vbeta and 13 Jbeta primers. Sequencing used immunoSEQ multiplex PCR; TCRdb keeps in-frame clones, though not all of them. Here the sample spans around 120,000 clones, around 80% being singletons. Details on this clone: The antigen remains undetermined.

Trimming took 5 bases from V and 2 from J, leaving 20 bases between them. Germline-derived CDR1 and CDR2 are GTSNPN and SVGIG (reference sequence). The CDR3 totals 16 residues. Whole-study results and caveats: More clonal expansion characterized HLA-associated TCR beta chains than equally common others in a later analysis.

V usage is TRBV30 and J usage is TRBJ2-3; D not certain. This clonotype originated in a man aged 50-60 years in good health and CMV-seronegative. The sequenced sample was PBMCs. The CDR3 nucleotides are TGTGCCTGGGGTCGATTCGACAAGACGTACACAGATACGCAGTATTTT. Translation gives CAWGRFDKTYTDTQYF.